This T cell receptor (beta chain) was found in a study of cytomegalovirus exposure and HLA in healthy donors. The CDR3 runs to 16 residues. V lost 4 bases, J lost 10 bases, and 16 bases stayed unmatched. Germline loops: CDR1 SGHNT, CDR2 YENEEA. It was with 60 Vbeta and 13 Jbeta primers that the PCR ran. Profiling relied on immunoSEQ multiplex PCR, and the TCRdb table lists in-frame clones only, not all of them. This sample has 150,000 to 200,000 clones; about 79% occur once, and the top ten carry about 2.2%. Despite likely unrecorded immune exposures, the donors were nominally healthy at the time of sampling.

The source is a woman aged 50 to 60 in good health and CMV-seronegative. The chain is built from TRBV11-3 and TRBJ2-1, with 7 bases lining up with TRBD2. Sequencing was carried out using PBMCs. For the CDR3, the DNA is TGTGCCAGCAGCTCCGCCGGGACTAATCGTCTTGGGGAGCAGTTCTTC. Amino acids: CASSSAGTNRLGEQFF.